The clone carrying this T cell receptor (beta chain) occurred many times. V lost 3 bases to trimming and J lost 5 bases, with 7 bases between them. The CDR3 length is 13 residues. Germline CDR1 is SGHTA and CDR2 is FQGNSA. This specimen belongs to a study of molecular identifiers for immune sequencing clone quantification. TCRdb fed the PCR reads into MiXCR, producing one record per CDR3 protein. Among tens of thousands of distinct CDR3 sequences listed, roughly 25% were seen once. The sequencing input was naive CD8+ T cells from blood, with Jurkat cell RNA spiked in. The subset denotes: FACS-sorted CD8+CD4-CCR7+CD45RA+ naive T cells. The receptor comes from a human donor in good health. Some libraries in this study had Jurkat cell RNA spiked in. V is TRBV7-2 and J is TRBJ2-2; possibly TRBD2 for D (6 bases). The CDR3 DNA sequence: TGTGCCAGCAGCTTGGGAGGAACCGGGGAGCTGTTTTTT. Protein: CASSLGGTGELFF.